This T cell receptor (beta chain) emerged from a study of identical twins. About this clonotype itself: The target antigen is unknown.

Germline loops: CDR1 KGHSH, CDR2 LQKENI. V lost 4 bases, J lost 3 bases, and 6 bases stayed unmatched. The CDR3 extends over 16 amino acids. Points from the study as a whole: Among beta out-of-frame sequences, excess sharing between twins appeared weaker.

Template switching, a step in the protocol, added a universal primer site, and cDNA carried unique molecular identifiers. TCRdb called the 5' RACE reads again in MiXCR, with one record for every CDR3 protein. The table includes 650,000 to 750,000 distinct CDR3 sequences, about 20% detected once. Another study also made use of these data, one on T cells expressing NK-cell markers.

The clonotype was recovered from a woman in her late teens or twenties in good health. V and J are TRBV18 and TRBJ2-1, with 10 positions matching TRBD2. The specimen sequenced was PBMCs. CDR3 in amino acids: CASSRTSGEVYNEQFF. DNA for the CDR3: TGTGCCAGCTCACGGACTAGCGGAGAAGTCTACAATGAGCAGTTCTTC.